This TCR beta chain was sequenced for a study of T cell changes during pregnancy in multiple sclerosis. Germline V gene data show CDR1 as KGHSH and CDR2 as LQKENI. This CDR3 has 15 amino acids. V dropped 2 bases and J dropped 3 bases, with 14 bases sitting between them. Using immunoSEQ multiplex PCR, the repertoire was profiled, and TCRdb retains in-frame clones only, with some absent. The sample holds over 90,000 clones; less than 95% are singletons and the top ten take approximately 0.97%. Sample: peripheral blood, taken before pregnancy. The TCR originated in a female donor with multiple sclerosis, enrolled in a pregnancy study. The chain couples TRBV18 to TRBJ2-7, with D possibly TRBD1 on 7 matching bases. CDR3 sequence: CASSPAGQSLYEQYF. Here the CDR3 DNA reads TGTGCCAGCTCACCAGCGGGACAGTCACTCTACGAGCAGTACTTC. Combining the CDR3 with reference TRBV18 and TRBJ2-7 gives the whole variable domain NAGVMQNPRHLVRRRGQEARLRCSPMKGHSHVYWYRQLPEEGLKFMVYLQKENIIDESGMPKERFSAEFPKEGPSILRIQQVVRGDSAAYFCASSPAGQSLYEQYFGPGTRLTVT.